This record looks at one T cell receptor beta chain sequence and its context. The antigen it recognizes is unknown. No per-base quality is available; no much larger clone lies one base away. Each collaborating institution followed its own protocols to collect whole blood in K2EDTA tubes. Collaborator samples were shipped for TCRbeta analysis as frozen whole blood, isolated PBMCs, or DNA extracted from either sample type. This sample is drawn from a study of blood T cell repertoires in COVID-19 (dated by TCRdb to the early 2020s). With regard to the full study: The collaborator samples originated in the United States, Italy and Spain and spanned the acute and convalescent phases of COVID-19. The material from the prospective study consisted of cDNA or gDNA derived from T cells, B-cell-depleted T cells, or PBMCs. Subjects who had been exposed to COVID-19, were actively infected with it, or had recovered from it provided the deeply sampled blood TCRbeta repertoires that made up the dataset. The repertoires were released in a freely available public database intended as a resource for research on the immune response to SARS-CoV-2. Samples were obtained from the ongoing ImmuneRACE study (first 160 participants) and from 950 to 1,500 subjects provided by 6 global collaborators. The sample metadata nearly always contained a de-identified subject ID, COVID-19 status, age in years and sex. Where available, HLA class I and class II types were obtained from metadata supplied by the sample provider rather than from assay-based typing. General findings and caveats noted by the study authors: Clinical and demographic metadata were provided uncurated, with the amount varying by source and participant.

TCRbeta CDR3 regions were amplified from genomic DNA using the immunoSEQ Assay, a bias-controlled multiplex PCR. The study's own analysis went as follows. Within the assay, amplification of reference gene primers was used to estimate how many nucleated cells each sample contained. To quantify the absolute abundance of each unique TCRbeta CDR3 rearrangement, sequence reads were collapsed and filtered. For each sample, productive Simpson clonality was calculated as the square root of Simpson's diversity index across productive rearrangements. TCRdb obtained this table from immuneACCESS and retained in-frame rearrangements with V and J assigned. These tables miss some clones; where compared with another copy, unresolved V genes account for less than half of the shortfall, and the remainder is unexplained. D and trimming come from the DNA, and the V and J calls and clone size come from that table. The sample profile shows some 110,000 clones; approximately 85% of them were found once. The ten biggest clones cover 4% to 6% of the sample.

The receptor was isolated from a man between 60 and 75 years old with acute or convalescent COVID-19. Material for sequencing was peripheral blood.

The CDR3 amino acid sequence is: CASSPGGGYEQYF. The DNA is TGCGCCAGCAGTCCAGGGGGCGGCTACGAGCAGTACTTC. The chain is made from TRBV10-2 and TRBJ2-7, with 8 bases in between that match TRBD1. For CDR1 and CDR2, the germline V gene lists WSHSY and SAAADI. V is pruned by 5 bases and J by 3 bases, leaving 3 bases of the junction without a gene match. The CDR3 contains 13 residues, cysteine and phenylalanine counted. Only the CDR3 portion is preserved as DNA: 39 bases, with reading frame beginning at the first base.